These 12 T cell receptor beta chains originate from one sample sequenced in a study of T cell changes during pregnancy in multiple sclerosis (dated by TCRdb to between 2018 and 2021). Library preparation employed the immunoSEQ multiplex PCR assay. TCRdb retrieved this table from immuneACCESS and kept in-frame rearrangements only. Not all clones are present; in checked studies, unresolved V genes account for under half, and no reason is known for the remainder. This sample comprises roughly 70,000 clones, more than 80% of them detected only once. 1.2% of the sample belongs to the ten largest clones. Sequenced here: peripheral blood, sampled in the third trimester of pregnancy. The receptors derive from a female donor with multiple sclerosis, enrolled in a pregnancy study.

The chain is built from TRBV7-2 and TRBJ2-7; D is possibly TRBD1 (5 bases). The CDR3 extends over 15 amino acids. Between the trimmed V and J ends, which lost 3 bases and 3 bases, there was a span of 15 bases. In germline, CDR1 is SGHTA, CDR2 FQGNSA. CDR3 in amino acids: CASSFSGQTFYEQYF. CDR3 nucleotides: TGTGCCAGCAGCTTTTCCGGACAAACCTTCTACGAGCAGTACTTC. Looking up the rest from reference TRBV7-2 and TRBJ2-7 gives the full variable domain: GAGVSQSPSNKVTEKGKDVELRCDPISGHTALYWYRQSLGQGLEFLIYFQGNSAPDKSGLPSDRFSAERTGGSVSTLTIQRTQQEDSAVYLCASSFSGQTFYEQYFGPGTRLTVT.

CDR3 protein: CASSSVTDTQYF. For the CDR3, the DNA is TGTGCCAGCAGTTCAGTAACAGATACGCAGTATTTT. The rearrangement links TRBV28 to TRBJ2-3; no reliable D call. Trimming took off 4 bases at V and 3 bases at J, with 5 bases between the two ends. This CDR3 has 12 amino acids. From germline, CDR1 is MDHEN and CDR2 SYDVKM.

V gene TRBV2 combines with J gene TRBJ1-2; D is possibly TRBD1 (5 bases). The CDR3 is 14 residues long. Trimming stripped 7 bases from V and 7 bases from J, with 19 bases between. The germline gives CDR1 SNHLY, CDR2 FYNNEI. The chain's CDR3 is CASTSLGGERGYTF. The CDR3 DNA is TGTGCCAGCACCTCGTTGGGGGGGGAACGTGGCTACACCTTC.

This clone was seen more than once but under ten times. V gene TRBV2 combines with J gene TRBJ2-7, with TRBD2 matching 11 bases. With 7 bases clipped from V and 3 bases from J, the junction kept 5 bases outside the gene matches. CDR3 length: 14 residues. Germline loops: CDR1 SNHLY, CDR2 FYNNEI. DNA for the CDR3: TGTGCCAGCATACCGGGACTAGCGGTCTACGAGCAGTACTTC. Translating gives CASIPGLAVYEQYF.

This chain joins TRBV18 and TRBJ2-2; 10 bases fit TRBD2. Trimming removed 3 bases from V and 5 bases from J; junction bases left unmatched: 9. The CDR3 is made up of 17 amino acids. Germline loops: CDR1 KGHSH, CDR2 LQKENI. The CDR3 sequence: CASSPSGRPRGTGELFF. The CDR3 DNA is TGTGCCAGCTCACCTAGCGGGAGGCCCCGAGGGACCGGGGAGCTGTTTTTT.

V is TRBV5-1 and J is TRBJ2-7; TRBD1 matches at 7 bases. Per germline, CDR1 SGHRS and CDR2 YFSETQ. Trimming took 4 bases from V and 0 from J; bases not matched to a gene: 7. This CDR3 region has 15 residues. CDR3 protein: CASSRGQYSSYEQYF. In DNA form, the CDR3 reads TGCGCCAGCAGCCGGGGACAGTATTCCTCCTACGAGCAGTACTTC.

The CDR3 spells CASSEAESGTEYF. As DNA, the CDR3 is TGTGCCAGCAGTGAAGCGGAATCCGGGACAGAGTACTTC. This chain links TRBV2 with TRBJ2-5; 7 bases fit TRBD1. The germline V gene encodes CDR1 SNHLY and CDR2 FYNNEI. V dropped 0 bases and J dropped 12; count of bases not matched to a gene: 7. The CDR3 has 13 amino acids.

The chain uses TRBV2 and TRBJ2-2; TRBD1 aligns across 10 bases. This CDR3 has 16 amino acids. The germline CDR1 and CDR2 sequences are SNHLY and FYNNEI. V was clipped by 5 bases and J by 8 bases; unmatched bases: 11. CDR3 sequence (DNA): TGTGCCAGCAGTCTTACACCGGGACAGGGGCCTGGGGAGCTGTTTTTT. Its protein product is CASSLTPGQGPGELFF. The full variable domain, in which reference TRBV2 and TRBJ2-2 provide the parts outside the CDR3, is EPEVTQTPSHQVTQMGQEVILRCVPISNHLYFYWYRQILGQKVEFLVSFYNNEISEKSEIFDDQFSVERPDGSNFTLKIRSTKLEDSAMYFCASSLTPGQGPGELFFGEGSRLTVL.

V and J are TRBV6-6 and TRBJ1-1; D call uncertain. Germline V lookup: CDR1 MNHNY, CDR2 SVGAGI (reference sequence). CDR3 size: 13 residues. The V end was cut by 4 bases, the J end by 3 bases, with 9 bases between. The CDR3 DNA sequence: TGTGCCAGCAGTTCCATACAAGACACTGAAGCTTTCTTT. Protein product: CASSSIQDTEAFF.

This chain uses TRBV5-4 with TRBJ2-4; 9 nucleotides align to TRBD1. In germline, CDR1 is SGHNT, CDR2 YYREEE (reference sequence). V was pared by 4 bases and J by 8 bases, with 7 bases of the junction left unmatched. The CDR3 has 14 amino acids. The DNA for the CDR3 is TGTGCCAGCAGCCCCGGGACAGGGATAGACATTCAGTACTTC. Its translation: CASSPGTGIDIQYF.

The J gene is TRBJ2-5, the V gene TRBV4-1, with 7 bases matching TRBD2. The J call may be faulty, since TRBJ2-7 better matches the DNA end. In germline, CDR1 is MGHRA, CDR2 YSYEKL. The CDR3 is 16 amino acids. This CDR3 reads CASSQEWGLNSYEQYF. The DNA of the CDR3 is TGCGCCAGCAGCCAAGAATGGGGACTAAACTCCTACGAGCAGTACTTC.

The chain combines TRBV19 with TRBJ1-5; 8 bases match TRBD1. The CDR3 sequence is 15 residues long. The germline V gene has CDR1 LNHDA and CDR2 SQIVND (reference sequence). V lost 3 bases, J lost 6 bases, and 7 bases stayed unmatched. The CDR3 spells CASSMTRTGPQPQHF. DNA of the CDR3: TGTGCCAGTAGTATGACCCGGACAGGGCCTCAGCCCCAGCATTTT. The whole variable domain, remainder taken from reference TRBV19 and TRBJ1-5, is DGGITQSPKYLFRKEGQNVTLSCEQNLNHDAMYWYRQDPGQGLRLIYYSQIVNDFQKGDIAEGYSVSREKKESFPLTVTSAQKNPTAFYLCASSMTRTGPQPQHFGDGTRLSIL.